This T cell receptor (beta chain) comes out of a study of blood T cell repertoires in COVID-19. Study-wide context: The United States, Italy and Spain provided the acute and convalescent COVID-19 samples. Sources were T cells, B-cell-depleted T cells, or PBMCs; the material itself was cDNA or gDNA.

This clone was counted once. V was trimmed by 1 base and J by 2 bases, leaving 6 bases between them. CDR3 length: 13 residues. The germline V gene has CDR1 SGDLS and CDR2 YYNGEE. Per the authors' pipeline: Amplification from reference gene primers served as the basis for estimated nucleated cell counts. Sequencing was performed with immunoSEQ multiplex PCR; in TCRdb, only in-frame clones are kept and a portion is missing. The V and J calls and clone size were taken over from that table, and D and trimming were inferred from the DNA. The table records around 80,000 clones, 80% to 90% of them present only once.

V gene TRBV9 combines with J gene TRBJ2-5, with D possibly TRBD2 on 5 matching bases. The sequencing input was peripheral blood. This clonotype originated in a woman of 80 years or more with active or convalescent COVID-19. This CDR3 reads CASSVTGQETQYF. CDR3 bases: TGTGCCAGCAGCGTAACGGGGCAAGAGACCCAGTACTTC.